These 9 T cell receptor beta chains were all obtained from the same sample, sequenced in a study of blood T cell repertoires in COVID-19. The repertoire was sequenced with immunoSEQ multiplex PCR; TCRdb's copy has only in-frame clones and lacks some. The data contain more than 150,000 clones, around 80% of them seen just once; the ten biggest clones take up 2.9%. The sequencing sample was made of peripheral blood. The receptor source for this set is a woman aged 55-69 years with acute or convalescent COVID-19.

The chain links TRBV12-3 or TRBV12-4 to TRBJ1-4, with TRBD1 matching over 10 bases. This CDR3 region has 13 residues. V lost 6 bases to trimming and J lost 10 bases; unmatched junction nucleotides: 5. The CDR3 DNA follows: TGTGCCAGCAGCAGACAGGGGGCTGGAAAACTGTTTTTT. Its protein is CASSRQGAGKLFF.

The chain is built from TRBV6-5 and TRBJ1-2; TRBD1 matches at 8 bases. This CDR3 has 14 residues. The V gene end was trimmed by 7 bases and the J gene end by 0 bases; junction bases not matched to a gene: 4. CDR1 is MNHEY and CDR2 is SVGAGI in the germline V gene. CDR3 amino acids: CASKGQGTNYGYTF. The CDR3 bases are TGTGCCAGCAAAGGACAGGGCACTAACTATGGCTACACCTTC.

V usage is TRBV5-1 and J usage is TRBJ1-2; no reliable D call. V gave up 1 base and J gave up 8 bases, with 18 bases separating them. The length of the CDR3 is 15 residues. Looked up from germline, CDR1 is SGHRS and CDR2 is YFSETQ. The CDR3 reads CASSLSLEGRSGYTF. The CDR3 DNA reads as TGCGCCAGCAGCTTGTCCCTCGAGGGTCGGTCAGGCTACACCTTC. The whole variable domain, filled in from reference TRBV5-1 and TRBJ1-2, reads KAGVTQTPRYLIKTRGQQVTLSCSPISGHRSVSWYQQTPGQGLQFLFEYFSETQRNKGNFPGRFSGRQFSNSRSEMNVSTLELGDSALYLCASSLSLEGRSGYTFGSGTRLTVV.

This clone was observed a handful of times. The chain joins TRBV3-1 (or the pseudogene TRBV3-2) to TRBJ1-2; 7 nucleotides agree with TRBD1. Germline V lookup: CDR1 LGHDT, CDR2 YNNKEL (reference sequence). J was trimmed by 8 bases and V by 4 bases; bases with no gene match: 10. The CDR3 totals 14 residues. CDR3 in DNA: TGTGCCAGCAGCCTGCGACAGGGAGTAGAGGGCTACACCTTC. It translates to CASSLRQGVEGYTF.

V gene TRBV7-2 combines with J gene TRBJ2-4; no definite D call. V lost 0 bases and J lost 2, with 8 bases in between. In germline, CDR1 is SGHTA, CDR2 FQGNSA. CDR3 length: 15 residues. CDR3 DNA sequence: TGTGCCAGCAGCTTAGCGGCATTCACCAAAAACATTCAGTACTTC. Its translation: CASSLAAFTKNIQYF. The variable domain in full, completed from reference TRBV7-2 and TRBJ2-4, reads GAGVSQSPSNKVTEKGKDVELRCDPISGHTALYWYRQSLGQGLEFLIYFQGNSAPDKSGLPSDRFSAERTGGSVSTLTIQRTQQEDSAVYLCASSLAAFTKNIQYFGAGTRLSVL.

This chain connects TRBV6-5 to TRBJ2-1; possible D gene TRBD1, 5 bases. Trimming removed 8 bases at V and 2 bases at J, with 10 bases between. The CDR3 spans 13 residues. In germline, CDR1 is MNHEY, CDR2 SVGAGI. The CDR3 region is CASQDTPYNEQFF. CDR3 sequence (DNA): TGTGCCAGCCAGGACACTCCCTACAATGAGCAGTTCTTC.

This chain joins TRBV5-4 and TRBJ2-1, with D possibly matching TRBD2 (6 bases). V was shortened by 0 bases and J by 5 bases, with 9 bases between the two germline ends. CDR3 length: 14 residues. From germline, CDR1 is SGHNT and CDR2 YYREEE (reference sequence). CDR3 in amino acids: CASSLGLANNEQFF. The CDR3 nucleotides are TGTGCCAGCAGCTTGGGTCTAGCGAACAATGAGCAGTTCTTC.

The rearrangement joins TRBV6-2 or TRBV6-3 to TRBJ2-3; no definite D call. Germline CDR1 is MNHEY and CDR2 is SVGEGT. The ends were cut back, 0 bases at V and 6 bases at J, with 7 bases in the middle. The CDR3 runs 13 residues. CDR3 bases: TGTGCCAGCAGTTACTCGCCTCGGGATACGCAGTATTTT. The encoded protein is CASSYSPRDTQYF.

This chain links TRBV2 with TRBJ2-5, with a weak D call TRBD2 (7 bases). The V gene lost 1 base and the J gene lost 3 bases, with 12 bases spanning the gap. The CDR3 is 15 amino acids. Germline CDR1 is SNHLY and CDR2 is FYNNEI. DNA for the CDR3: TGTGCCAGCAGTGAAGGTCGGGGGGCGGAAGAGACCCAGTACTTC. Amino acid sequence: CASSEGRGAEETQYF.